The entry below describes one T cell receptor (beta chain). Antigen specificity is unknown. This sample was included in a study of T cell therapy after organ transplantation. The table came from immunoSEQ multiplex PCR; TCRdb's copy has only in-frame clones and leaves some out. The data contain approximately 52,000 clones, 85% to 95% of them singletons. Germline lookup yields CDR1 GTSNPN and CDR2 SVGIG (reference sequence). This CDR3 is built from 14 residues. V was cut by 4 bases and J by 2 bases, with 14 bases left in between. The source of this sequence is a human patient who had received a solid organ transplant and had CMV disease. The chain is built from TRBV30 and TRBJ2-5; TRBD2 might be the D (6 bases). The source was CD8+ T cells from blood, collected before autologous CMV-specific T cell therapy. DNA for the CDR3: TGTGCCTGGAACTCAATGGAGGGGCAAGAGACCCAGTACTTC. This codes for CAWNSMEGQETQYF.